These 9 T cell receptor beta chains share one sample of origin, sequenced in a study of long-term antiretroviral therapy in people with HIV. At survey level, the immunoSEQ assay was run in its v3.0 version. Some clones are missing from TCRdb's copy, which holds only in-frame ones; the method was immunoSEQ multiplex PCR. The data contain 30,000 to 40,000 clones, 80% to 90% of them singletons. Source: unsorted PBMCs, taken 0.4 years before starting antiretroviral therapy. The receptors shown here come from a man younger than 30 with HIV.

There are a few counts of this clone. This sequence joins TRBV5-1 and TRBJ1-3, with D maybe TRBD1 (5 bases). The CDR3 sequence is 14 residues long. Trimming took 4 bases from V and 3 from J, leaving 11 bases between them. Germline loops: CDR1 SGHRS, CDR2 YFSETQ. This CDR3 is CASSLSGLGNTIYF. The CDR3 coding sequence is TGCGCCAGCAGCCTCTCAGGGCTTGGAAACACCATATATTTT.

V usage is TRBV7-9 and J usage is TRBJ2-6; 12 bases are a match to TRBD1. Germline-derived CDR1 and CDR2 are SEHNR and FQNEAQ (reference sequence). The junction had 5 bases not matched to a gene; V was cut back by 5 bases and J by 3 bases. This CDR3 is 17 amino acids long. In nucleotides, the CDR3 is TGTGCCAGCAGCGTCCGGGACAGGGGGCTTGGGGCCAACGTCCTGACTTTC. Amino acid sequence: CASSVRDRGLGANVLTF.

V is TRBV11-2 and J is TRBJ2-2; 9 bases are shared with TRBD1. Germline V gene sequence: CDR1 SGHAT, CDR2 FQNNGV. V gave up 6 bases and J gave up 7 bases; unmatched junction bases: 9. The CDR3 loop spans 15 amino acids. CDR3 protein: CASSPTQGASGELFF. The CDR3 coding sequence is TGTGCCAGCAGTCCCACACAGGGGGCCAGCGGGGAGCTGTTTTTT. Drawing the rest from reference TRBV11-2 and TRBJ2-2, the complete variable domain is EAGVAQSPRYKIIEKRQSVAFWCNPISGHATLYWYQQILGQGPKLLIQFQNNGVVDDSQLPKDRFSAERLKGVDSTLKIQPAKLEDSAVYLCASSPTQGASGELFFGEGSRLTVL.

The chain carries TRBV30 and TRBJ2-7; no firm D call. V was pared by 0 bases and J by 0 bases, with 6 bases between. Germline V gives CDR1 GTSNPN, CDR2 SVGIG (reference sequence). The CDR3 totals 13 residues. CDR3: CAWSVHNSYEQYF. The CDR3 DNA reads as TGTGCCTGGAGTGTACACAACTCCTACGAGCAGTACTTC.

This chain links TRBV9 with TRBJ2-1; no reliable D call. V was pared by 4 bases and J by 1 base, with 12 bases between. Germline V CDR1 and CDR2: SGDLS, YYNGEE. The CDR3 has 15 amino acids. CDR3 sequence (DNA): TGTGCCAGCAGCCCAGCAGGCGGATCCTACAATGAGCAGTTCTTC. It codes for CASSPAGGSYNEQFF.

This chain connects TRBV9 to TRBJ1-6; weak D call: TRBD1 (5 bases). This CDR3 is 14 amino acids long. V was cut by 2 bases and J by 8 bases, with 11 bases left in between. Germline CDR1 and CDR2: SGDLS and YYNGEE. The CDR3, as DNA: TGTGCCAGCAGCGTTGGGGGAGCGGATTCACCCCTCCACTTT. This gives the protein CASSVGGADSPLHF.

This rearrangement joins TRBV25-1 to TRBJ1-4; 7 bases line up with TRBD1. The CDR3 is 13 amino acids. Losses at the gene ends were 9 bases for V and 5 bases for J; bases not matched to a gene: 6. CDR1 is MGHDK, CDR2 SYGVNS, per germline. In DNA, the CDR3 is TGTGCCAGTTGGGACAGCCTAAATGAAAAACTGTTTTTT. Translated, it gives CASWDSLNEKLFF.

The chain links TRBV28 to TRBJ2-3, with D hard to call. This CDR3 comprises 12 residues. CDR1 and CDR2 (germline): MDHEN, SYDVKM. V dropped 6 bases and J dropped 8 bases, with 12 bases sitting between them. The CDR3 coding sequence is TGTGCCAGCAGAAGTATTGAGTTTACGCAGTATTTT. It translates to CASRSIEFTQYF.

This chain links TRBV30 with TRBJ2-2; maybe TRBD2 (5 bases). V shed 1 base and J shed 5 bases, with 14 bases lying between them. Germline V lookup: CDR1 GTSNPN, CDR2 SVGIG (reference sequence). This CDR3 has 15 residues. CDR3 protein: CAWSALGVWTGELFF. The CDR3 DNA reads TGTGCCTGGAGTGCGTTGGGAGTTTGGACCGGGGAGCTGTTTTTT.